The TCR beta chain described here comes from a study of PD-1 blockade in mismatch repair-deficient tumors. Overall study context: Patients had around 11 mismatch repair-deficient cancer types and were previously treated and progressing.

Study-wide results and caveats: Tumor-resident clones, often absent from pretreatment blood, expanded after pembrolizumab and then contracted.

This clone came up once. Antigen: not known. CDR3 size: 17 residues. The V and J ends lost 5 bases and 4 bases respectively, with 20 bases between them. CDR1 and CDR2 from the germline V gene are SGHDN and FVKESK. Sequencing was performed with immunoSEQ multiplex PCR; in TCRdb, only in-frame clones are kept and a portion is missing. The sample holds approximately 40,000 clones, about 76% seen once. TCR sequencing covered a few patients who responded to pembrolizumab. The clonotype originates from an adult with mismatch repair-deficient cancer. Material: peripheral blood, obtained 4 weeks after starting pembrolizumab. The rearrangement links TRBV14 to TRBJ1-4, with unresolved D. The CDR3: CASSKGDWRYSNEKLFF. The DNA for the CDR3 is TGTGCCAGCAGCAAGGGAGATTGGAGATACAGTAATGAAAAACTGTTTTTT.